The present TCR beta chain was sequenced within a study of technical replicates of blood from four donors. The data were produced by immunoSEQ multiplex PCR, yet TCRdb's version contains in-frame clones alone and is incomplete. The sample lists just over 55,000 clones, about 94% seen once, with roughly 4.3% in the top ten. Only one count was recorded for this clone. The V gene's germline CDR1 is MNHNY and CDR2 SVGAGI (reference sequence). The CDR3 has 13 residues. V dropped 6 bases and J dropped 2 bases, with 10 bases sitting between them. Source material: PBMCs. The sequence came from a human donor in good health. Some clones in this sample may be carry-over from other donors' samples. V usage is TRBV6-6 and J usage is TRBJ1-2; no firm D call. CDR3 in amino acids: CASSPDKNYGYTF. CDR3 DNA sequence: TGTGCCAGCAGCCCAGATAAAAACTATGGCTACACCTTC.